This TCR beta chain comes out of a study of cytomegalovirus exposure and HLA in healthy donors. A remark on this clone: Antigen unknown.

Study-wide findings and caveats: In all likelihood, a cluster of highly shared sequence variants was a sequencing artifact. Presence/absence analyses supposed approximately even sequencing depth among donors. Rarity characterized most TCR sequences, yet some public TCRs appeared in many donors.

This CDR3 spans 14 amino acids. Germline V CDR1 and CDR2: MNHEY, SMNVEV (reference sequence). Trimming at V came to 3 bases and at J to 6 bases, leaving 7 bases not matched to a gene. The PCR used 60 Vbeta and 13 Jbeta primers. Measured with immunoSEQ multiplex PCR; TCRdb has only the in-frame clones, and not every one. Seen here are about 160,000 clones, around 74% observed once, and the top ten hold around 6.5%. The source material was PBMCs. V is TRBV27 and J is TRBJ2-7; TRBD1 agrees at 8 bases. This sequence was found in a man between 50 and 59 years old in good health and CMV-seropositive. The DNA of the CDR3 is TGTGCCAGCAGTTTGGGGCAGGGGGCAGCCGAGCAGTACTTC. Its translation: CASSLGQGAAEQYF.